The source of this TCR beta chain is a study of Ad26.COV2.S vaccination and SARS-CoV-2 variants. Study-wide context: The vaccine Ad26.COV2.S was put into the muscle once, or twice with 56 days between.

In this sample, this clone turned up a few times. No antigen is known for it. Whole-study results and caveats: Responses of spike-specific T cells (both CD8+ and CD4+) reportedly showed substantial breadth after vaccination. Possibly, TCR breadth and depth analyses underestimated total T cell responses.

Germline trimming cut 6 bases from V and 6 bases from J; bases unmatched to any gene: 9. From germline, CDR1 is SNHLY and CDR2 FYNNEI. This CDR3 is built from 15 residues. The treatment: approximately 18 received Ad26.COV2.S at low or high dose, single or two shots; five or six received placebo; per-sample allocation not given. Samples came from day 63 after the first vaccine or placebo injection. Profiled with immunoSEQ multiplex PCR; TCRdb holds only in-frame clones, not every one. The table lists approximately 250,000 clones, roughly 89% of them singletons, with about 2.8% in the top ten. The chain has TRBV2 and TRBJ2-2; 8 nucleotides align to TRBD2. The sample was peripheral blood, taken in a trial of Ad26.COV2.S vaccine versus placebo. This TCR was recovered from a person between 18 and 65 years old who received the Ad26.COV2.S COVID-19 vaccine or a placebo. The CDR3 protein is CASRVVTGGPGELFF. The CDR3 DNA is TGTGCCAGCAGGGTCGTGACGGGAGGGCCCGGGGAGCTGTTTTTT.